The 22 T cell receptor beta chains below were found in one sample sequenced in a study of T-cell reconstitution after alpha-beta-depleted transplantation in children. Molecular barcoding with unique molecular identifiers was used for the TCRbeta library. Each CDR3 protein gets one entry after TCRdb re-called the PCR reads with MiXCR. The table has about 610,000 distinct CDR3 sequences, roughly a tenth seen once. The material sequenced was PBMCs from the stem cell graft donor, taken from the stem cell graft. The origin of the receptors is a human donor who donated a stem cell graft to a child with acute myeloid leukemia.

The chain joins TRBV28 to TRBJ2-1; 11 positions agree with TRBD2. Germline values: CDR1 MDHEN, CDR2 SYDVKM. The CDR3 runs 15 residues. V lost 8 bases and J lost 8; bases outside the gene matches: 11. The CDR3 loop is CASFHLAGGPDEQFF. The CDR3 bases are TGTGCCAGCTTTCATCTAGCGGGGGGCCCGGATGAGCAGTTCTTC. Together with reference TRBV28 and TRBJ2-1, the CDR3 gives the full variable domain: DVKVTQSSRYLVKRTGEKVFLECVQDMDHENMFWYRQDPGLGLRLIYFSYDVKMKEKGDIPEGYSVSREKKERFSLILESASTNQTSMYLCASFHLAGGPDEQFFGPGTRLTVL.

The genes are TRBV20-1 and TRBJ2-1; 10 bases line up with TRBD2. From germline, CDR1 is DFQATT and CDR2 SNEGSKA (reference sequence). This CDR3 has 16 amino acids. V shed 4 bases, J shed 3 bases, and the junction held 9 bases outside the gene matches. CDR3 DNA sequence: TGCAGTGCTACTGGAAGCGGGAGGGCCTTCTACAATGAGCAGTTCTTC. Its protein is CSATGSGRAFYNEQFF.

The chain carries TRBV29-1 and TRBJ2-3; D gene uncertain. V was shortened by 3 bases and J by 6 bases, with 19 bases between the two germline ends. CDR1 is SQVTM and CDR2 is ANQGSEA in the germline V gene. CDR3 length: 15 residues. CDR3 amino acids: CSVEINSQKVDTQYF. DNA of the CDR3: TGCAGCGTTGAGATTAACAGCCAAAAAGTGGATACGCAGTATTTT.

Many counts were recorded for this clonotype. The J gene is TRBJ2-1, the V gene TRBV5-1; 9 bases line up with TRBD2. This CDR3 region has 14 residues. J lost 4 bases, V lost 9 bases, and 8 bases had no gene match. Per the germline V gene, CDR1 is SGHRS and CDR2 is YFSETQ. CDR3 sequence: CATNAGGRYNEQFF. Here the CDR3 DNA reads TGCGCCACCAACGCGGGAGGGCGGTACAATGAGCAGTTCTTC.

This clonotype showed up many times. The chain employs TRBV20-1 and TRBJ1-2; TRBD1 matches 8 bases. CDR1 DFQATT and CDR2 SNEGSKA come from the germline V gene (reference sequence). This CDR3 comprises 13 residues. After removal of 3 bases from V and 4 bases from J, the junction contained 4 bases not matched to a gene. CDR3 sequence: CSARTGARYGYTF. Here the CDR3 DNA reads TGCAGTGCTAGGACAGGGGCTCGCTATGGCTACACCTTC.

This clonotype was picked up many times. The chain has TRBV29-1 and TRBJ1-3; a weak D match, TRBD1 (5 bases). Germline V gives CDR1 SQVTM, CDR2 ANQGSEA. This CDR3 is built from 14 residues. V gave up 5 bases and J gave up 2 bases, with 13 bases separating them. The CDR3 loop is CSVREGMAGNTIYF. Written as DNA, the CDR3 is TGCAGCGTTCGTGAGGGGATGGCTGGAAACACCATATATTTT.

Only a few counts were recorded for this clonotype. The chain has TRBV7-9 and TRBJ1-6; D not resolved. This CDR3 is 12 amino acids long. Germline V gene data show CDR1 as SEHNR and CDR2 as FQNEAQ (reference sequence). Between the trimmed V and J ends, which lost 1 base and 12 bases, there was a span of 7 bases. The CDR3 region is CASSLEAGPLHF. In DNA form, the CDR3 reads TGTGCCAGCAGCTTAGAGGCTGGACCCCTCCACTTT.

There are many counts of this clonotype. The chain is built from TRBV12-3 or TRBV12-4 and TRBJ1-4; D gene unclear. The CDR3 is 12 residues long. Trimming removed 6 bases at V and 10 bases at J, with 12 bases between. This chain's CDR3 is CASSRELLKLFF. The DNA for the CDR3 is TGTGCCAGCAGCCGGGAGTTGCTAAAACTGTTTTTT.

This clonotype was seen at least ten times. This sequence joins TRBV12-3 or TRBV12-4 and TRBJ2-5, with D perhaps TRBD2 (6 bases). V was trimmed by 2 bases and J by 7 bases, leaving 14 bases between them. This CDR3 has 14 residues. The CDR3 bases are TGTGCCAGCAGTTTACAATCGACTAGTCGGACCCAGTACTTC. As protein: CASSLQSTSRTQYF.

The sample holds a few counts of this clonotype. V usage is TRBV4-3 and J usage is TRBJ2-7; D unclear. The CDR3 is 15 amino acids. The germline gives CDR1 LGHNA, CDR2 YSLEER. V was clipped by 3 bases and J by 5 bases, with 17 bases between them. The CDR3 DNA reads TGCGCCAGCAGCCAGCAGCCATGGTCGCGGCACGAGCAGTACTTC. Encoded protein: CASSQQPWSRHEQYF.

This chain joins TRBV7-3 and TRBJ2-1, with 8 bases fitting TRBD2. This CDR3 is built from 17 residues. Germline V gene data show CDR1 as SGHTA and CDR2 as FQGTGA. Trimming took 1 base from V and 7 from J; bases not matched to a gene: 12. CDR3 sequence (DNA): TGTGCCAGCAGCTTAAATCAGTTGAGCGGGAGTAGGAATGAGCAGTTCTTC. Encoded protein: CASSLNQLSGSRNEQFF.

The chain recombines TRBV7-9 with TRBJ1-2; D gene unclear. V was pared by 3 bases and J by 4 bases, with 12 bases between. CDR3 size: 14 residues. Germline V gives CDR1 SEHNR, CDR2 FQNEAQ (reference sequence). The CDR3, as DNA: TGTGCCAGCAGCTTCGCAGGCGGAAGCTATGGCTACACCTTC. Its protein product is CASSFAGGSYGYTF. Based on the CDR3 plus reference TRBV7-9 and TRBJ1-2, the full variable domain is DTGVSQNPRHKITKRGQNVTFRCDPISEHNRLYWYRQTLGQGPEFLTYFQNEAQLEKSRLLSDRFSAERPKGSFSTLEIQRTEQGDSAMYLCASSFAGGSYGYTFGSGTRLTVV.

This clonotype was observed a handful of times. The J gene is TRBJ2-1, the V gene TRBV6-2 or TRBV6-3; 9 bases line up with TRBD2. CDR1 is MNHEY, CDR2 SVGEGT, per germline. V dropped 6 bases and J dropped 4; count of bases not matched to a gene: 16. The CDR3 totals 18 residues. The CDR3 reads CASSTSMGLAGPYNEQFF. CDR3 in DNA: TGTGCCAGCAGCACATCCATGGGGCTAGCGGGACCATACAATGAGCAGTTCTTC.

There are many counts of this clonotype. The CDR3 coding sequence is TGCGCCAGCAGCTTGGAGGGACAGGAGCACTACGAGCAGTACTTC. Translated, it gives CASSLEGQEHYEQYF. The chain combines TRBV5-1 with TRBJ2-7, with 8 bases identical to TRBD1. Losses at the gene ends were 0 bases for V and 3 bases for J; bases not matched to a gene: 5. This CDR3 has 15 amino acids. The germline V gene has CDR1 SGHRS and CDR2 YFSETQ.

The V gene is TRBV15, the J gene TRBJ2-4; TRBD2 might be the D (6 bases). The CDR3 contains 15 residues. Germline V gene lookup returns CDR1 LNHNV and CDR2 YYDKDF (reference sequence). V lost 3 bases to trimming and J lost 5 bases, with 14 bases between them. The CDR3 DNA follows: TGTGCCACCAGCAGCCTGGGACTTGTGCAAAACATTCAGTACTTC. This translates into CATSSLGLVQNIQYF.

This clonotype was seen at least ten times. The genes are TRBV15 and TRBJ1-5; 10 nucleotides match TRBD1. The CDR3 runs 16 residues. Germline CDR1 and CDR2: LNHNV and YYDKDF (reference sequence). V was pared by 4 bases and J by 3 bases, with 6 bases of the junction left unmatched. The CDR3 region is CATSTRTGGANQPQHF. In DNA, the CDR3 is TGTGCCACCAGCACCCGGACAGGGGGAGCCAATCAGCCCCAGCATTTT.

V and J are TRBV7-2 and TRBJ2-7, with 7 bases lining up with TRBD2. The CDR3 contains 15 residues. CDR1 and CDR2 (germline): SGHTA, FQGNSA. Trimming at V came to 1 base and at J to 3 bases, leaving 6 bases not matched to a gene. The CDR3: CASSLGGGGFYEQYF. The CDR3 nucleotides read TGTGCCAGCAGCTTAGGCGGGGGAGGTTTCTACGAGCAGTACTTC. The complete variable domain, with remaining parts taken from reference TRBV7-2 and TRBJ2-7, reads GAGVSQSPSNKVTEKGKDVELRCDPISGHTALYWYRQSLGQGLEFLIYFQGNSAPDKSGLPSDRFSAERTGGSVSTLTIQRTQQEDSAVYLCASSLGGGGFYEQYFGPGTRLTVT.

This clonotype has only a few counts. The chain joins TRBV6-2 or TRBV6-3 to TRBJ2-3; 7 positions agree with TRBD1. This CDR3 is 18 amino acids long. Trimming took 6 bases from V and 6 from J; bases not matched to a gene: 21. CDR1 and CDR2 from the germline V gene are MNHEY and SVGEGT. CDR3 coding DNA: TGTGCCAGCAGCGGGGCGCTACTAGACAGGGCCAAAGGGGATACGCAGTATTTT. This sequence encodes CASSGALLDRAKGDTQYF.

The chain links TRBV15 to TRBJ2-3; 10 bases match TRBD1. V dropped 0 bases and J dropped 5; count of bases not matched to a gene: 17. The germline V gene encodes CDR1 LNHNV and CDR2 YYDKDF (reference sequence). The CDR3 has 20 amino acids. The CDR3 loop is CATSRDLPGTGAPPQDTQYF. The CDR3 coding sequence is TGTGCCACCAGCAGAGATCTACCCGGGACAGGGGCGCCGCCCCAAGATACGCAGTATTTT.

The table lists this clonotype with many counts. The chain combines TRBV20-1 with TRBJ2-1; TRBD2 matches 7 bases. V shed 3 bases and J 6 bases; nucleotides not matched to a gene: 14. Germline V gene lookup returns CDR1 DFQATT and CDR2 SNEGSKA (reference sequence). The CDR3 runs to 16 residues. The CDR3 DNA reads TGCAGTGCTAGGGACCTTGCGGGAGCAAACCTCAATGAGCAGTTCTTC. Its protein is CSARDLAGANLNEQFF.

This clonotype came up many times. The V call is TRBV29-1, the J call TRBJ2-7, with TRBD1 as a possible D gene (5 bases). CDR3 size: 14 residues. Trimming took off 0 bases at V and 5 bases at J, with 14 bases between the two ends. CDR1 is SQVTM, CDR2 ANQGSEA, per germline. CDR3 sequence: CSVEDRRQGNEQYF. The CDR3 coding sequence is TGCAGCGTTGAAGATCGGCGGCAGGGCAACGAGCAGTACTTC.

This clonotype was detected only a few times. The J gene is TRBJ2-5, the V gene TRBV25-1, with D hard to call. Trimming took 3 bases from V and 0 from J, leaving 8 bases between them. Germline CDR1 MGHDK, CDR2 SYGVNS. The CDR3 has 14 amino acids. The CDR3 spells CASSDLLYQETQYF. CDR3 coding DNA: TGTGCCAGCAGTGATCTGTTGTACCAAGAGACCCAGTACTTC.